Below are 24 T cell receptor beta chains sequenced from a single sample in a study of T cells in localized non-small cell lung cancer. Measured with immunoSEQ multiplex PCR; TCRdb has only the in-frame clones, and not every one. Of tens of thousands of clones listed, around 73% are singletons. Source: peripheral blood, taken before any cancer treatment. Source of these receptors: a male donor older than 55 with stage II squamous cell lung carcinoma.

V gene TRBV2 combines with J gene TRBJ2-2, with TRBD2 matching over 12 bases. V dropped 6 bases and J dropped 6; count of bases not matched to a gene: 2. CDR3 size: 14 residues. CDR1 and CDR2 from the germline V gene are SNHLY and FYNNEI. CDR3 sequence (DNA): TGTGCCAGCAGGCCTAGCGGGGGGGCCGGGGAGCTGTTTTTT. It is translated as CASRPSGGAGELFF.

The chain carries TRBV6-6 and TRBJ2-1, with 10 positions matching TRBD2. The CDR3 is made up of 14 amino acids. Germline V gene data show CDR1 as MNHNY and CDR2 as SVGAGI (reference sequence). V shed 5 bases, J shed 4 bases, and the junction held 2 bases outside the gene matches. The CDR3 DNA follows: TGTGCCAGCAGTCTAGCGGGGGAGTACAATGAGCAGTTCTTC. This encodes CASSLAGEYNEQFF.

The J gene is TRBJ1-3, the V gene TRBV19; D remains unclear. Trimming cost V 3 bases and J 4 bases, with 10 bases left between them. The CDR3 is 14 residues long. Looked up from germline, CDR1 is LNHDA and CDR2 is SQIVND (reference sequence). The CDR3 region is CASSMDGEGNTIYF. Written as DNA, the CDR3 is TGTGCCAGTAGTATGGATGGAGAAGGAAACACCATATATTTT. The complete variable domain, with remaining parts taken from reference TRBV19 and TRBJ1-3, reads DGGITQSPKYLFRKEGQNVTLSCEQNLNHDAMYWYRQDPGQGLRLIYYSQIVNDFQKGDIAEGYSVSREKKESFPLTVTSAQKNPTAFYLCASSMDGEGNTIYFGEGSWLTVV.

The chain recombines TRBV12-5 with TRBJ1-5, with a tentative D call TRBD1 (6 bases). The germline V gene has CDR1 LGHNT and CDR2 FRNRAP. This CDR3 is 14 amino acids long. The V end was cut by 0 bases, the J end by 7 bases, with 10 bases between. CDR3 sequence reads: CASGLVGGVQPQHF. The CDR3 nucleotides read TGTGCTAGTGGTTTGGTAGGGGGAGTACAGCCCCAGCATTTT.

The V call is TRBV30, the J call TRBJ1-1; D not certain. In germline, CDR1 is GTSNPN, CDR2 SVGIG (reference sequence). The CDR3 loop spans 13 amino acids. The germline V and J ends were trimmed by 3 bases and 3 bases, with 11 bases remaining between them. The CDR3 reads CAWRGGRDTEAFF. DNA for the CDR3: TGTGCCTGGAGGGGAGGAAGGGACACTGAAGCTTTCTTT.

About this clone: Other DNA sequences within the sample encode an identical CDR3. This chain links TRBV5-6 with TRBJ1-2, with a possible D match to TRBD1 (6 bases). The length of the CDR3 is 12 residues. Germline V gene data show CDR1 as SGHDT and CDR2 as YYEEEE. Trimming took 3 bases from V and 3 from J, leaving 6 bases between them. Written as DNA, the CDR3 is TGTGCCAGCAGCTCAGGGGACTATGGCTACACCTTC. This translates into CASSSGDYGYTF.

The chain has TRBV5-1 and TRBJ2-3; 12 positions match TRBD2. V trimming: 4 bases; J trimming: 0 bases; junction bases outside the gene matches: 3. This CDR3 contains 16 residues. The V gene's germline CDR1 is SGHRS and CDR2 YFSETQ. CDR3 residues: CASSEGLAGSTDTQYF. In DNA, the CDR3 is TGCGCCAGCAGCGAAGGACTAGCGGGGAGCACAGATACGCAGTATTTT.

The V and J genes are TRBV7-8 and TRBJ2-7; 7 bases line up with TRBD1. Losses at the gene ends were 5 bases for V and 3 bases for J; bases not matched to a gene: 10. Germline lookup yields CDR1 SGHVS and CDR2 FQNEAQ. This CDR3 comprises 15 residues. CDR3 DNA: TGTGCCAGCAGCCAAAACCGGGACAGCCACTACGAGCAGTACTTC. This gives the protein CASSQNRDSHYEQYF.

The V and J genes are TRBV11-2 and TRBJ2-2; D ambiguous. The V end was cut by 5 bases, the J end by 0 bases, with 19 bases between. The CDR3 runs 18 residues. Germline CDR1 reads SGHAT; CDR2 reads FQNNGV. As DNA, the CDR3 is TGTGCCAGCAGCCAATATCCCTATGCCCATGCGAACACCGGGGAGCTGTTTTTT. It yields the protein CASSQYPYAHANTGELFF.

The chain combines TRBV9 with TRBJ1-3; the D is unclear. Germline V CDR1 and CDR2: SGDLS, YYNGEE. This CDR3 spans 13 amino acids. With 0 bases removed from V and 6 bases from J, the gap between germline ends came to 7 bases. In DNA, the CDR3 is TGTGCCAGCAGCGTAGGAGGCTTAAACACCATATATTTT. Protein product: CASSVGGLNTIYF.

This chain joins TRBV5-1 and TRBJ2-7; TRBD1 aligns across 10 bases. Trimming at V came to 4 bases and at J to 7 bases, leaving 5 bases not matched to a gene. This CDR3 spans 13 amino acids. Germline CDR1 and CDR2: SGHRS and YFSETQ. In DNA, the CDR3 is TGCGCCAGCAGCAACTCGGACAGGGGGGAGCAGTACTTC. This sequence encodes CASSNSDRGEQYF.

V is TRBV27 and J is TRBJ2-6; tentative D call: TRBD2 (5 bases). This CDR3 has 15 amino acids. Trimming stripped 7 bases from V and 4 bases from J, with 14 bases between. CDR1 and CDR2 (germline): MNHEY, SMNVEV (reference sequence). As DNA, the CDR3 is TGTGCCAGCATGAGGCGAGGGCCCGGGGCCAACGTCCTGACTTTC. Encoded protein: CASMRRGPGANVLTF.

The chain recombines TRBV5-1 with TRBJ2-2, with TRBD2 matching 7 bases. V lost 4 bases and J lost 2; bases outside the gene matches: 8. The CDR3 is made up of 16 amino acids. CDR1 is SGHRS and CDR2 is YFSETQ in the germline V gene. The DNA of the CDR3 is TGCGCCAGCAGCGAAACCGGGACTATTAACACCGGGGAGCTGTTTTTT. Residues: CASSETGTINTGELFF.

The CDR3 loop is CASREWEGELFF. As DNA, the CDR3 is TGTGCCAGCAGGGAGTGGGAAGGGGAGCTGTTTTTT. The chain recombines TRBV5-6 with TRBJ2-2; unclear D gene. CDR1 and CDR2 from the germline V gene are SGHDT and YYEEEE. The length of the CDR3 is 12 residues. V lost 5 bases to trimming and J lost 8 bases, with 10 bases between them.

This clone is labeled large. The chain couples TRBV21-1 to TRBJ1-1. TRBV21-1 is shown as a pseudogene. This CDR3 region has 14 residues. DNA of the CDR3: TGTGCCAGCAGCAAAGCTAGACCGGACACTGAAGCTTTCTTT. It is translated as CASSKARPDTEAFF.

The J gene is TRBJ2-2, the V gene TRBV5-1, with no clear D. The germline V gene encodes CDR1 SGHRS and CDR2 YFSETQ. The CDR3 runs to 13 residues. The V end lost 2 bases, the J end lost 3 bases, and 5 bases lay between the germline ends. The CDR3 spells CASSFQDTGELFF. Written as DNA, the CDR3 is TGCGCCAGCAGCTTCCAGGACACCGGGGAGCTGTTTTTT.

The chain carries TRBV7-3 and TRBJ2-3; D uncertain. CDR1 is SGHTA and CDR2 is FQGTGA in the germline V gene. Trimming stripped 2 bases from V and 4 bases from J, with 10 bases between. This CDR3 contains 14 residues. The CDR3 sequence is CASSLQGKADTQYF. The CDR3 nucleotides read TGTGCCAGCAGCTTACAAGGGAAGGCAGATACGCAGTATTTT.

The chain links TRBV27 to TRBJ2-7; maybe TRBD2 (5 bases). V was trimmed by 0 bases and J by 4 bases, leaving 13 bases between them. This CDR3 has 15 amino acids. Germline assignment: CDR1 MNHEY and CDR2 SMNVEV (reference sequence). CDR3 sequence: CASSLSGPEGYEQYF. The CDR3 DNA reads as TGTGCCAGCAGTTTATCAGGACCAGAGGGTTACGAGCAGTACTTC.

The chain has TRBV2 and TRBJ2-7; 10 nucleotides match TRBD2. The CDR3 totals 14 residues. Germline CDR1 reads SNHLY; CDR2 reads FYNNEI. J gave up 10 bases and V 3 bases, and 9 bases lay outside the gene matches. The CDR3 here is CASSEIQREGSQYF. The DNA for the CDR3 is TGTGCCAGCAGTGAGATCCAGCGGGAGGGCTCTCAGTACTTC.

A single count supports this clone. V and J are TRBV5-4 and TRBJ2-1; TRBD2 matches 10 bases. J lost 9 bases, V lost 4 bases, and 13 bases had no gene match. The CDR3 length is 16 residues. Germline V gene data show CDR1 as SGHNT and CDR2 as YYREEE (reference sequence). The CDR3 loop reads CASSGAGAGGFGEQFF. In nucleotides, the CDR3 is TGTGCCAGCAGCGGAGCGGGAGCGGGAGGGTTTGGTGAGCAGTTCTTC.

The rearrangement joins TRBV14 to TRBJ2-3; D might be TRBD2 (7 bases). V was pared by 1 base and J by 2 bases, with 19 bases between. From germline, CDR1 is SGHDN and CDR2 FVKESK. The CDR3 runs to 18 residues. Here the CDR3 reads CASSQARRGGPTTDTQYF. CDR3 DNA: TGTGCCAGCAGCCAAGCTAGAAGGGGGGGACCCACCACAGATACGCAGTATTTT.

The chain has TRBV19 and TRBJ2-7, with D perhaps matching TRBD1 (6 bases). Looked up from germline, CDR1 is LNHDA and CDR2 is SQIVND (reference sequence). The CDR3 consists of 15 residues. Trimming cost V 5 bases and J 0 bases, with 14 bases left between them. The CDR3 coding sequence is TGTGCCAGTAGTCCCACCGGGACACGCTCCTACGAGCAGTACTTC. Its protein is CASSPTGTRSYEQYF.

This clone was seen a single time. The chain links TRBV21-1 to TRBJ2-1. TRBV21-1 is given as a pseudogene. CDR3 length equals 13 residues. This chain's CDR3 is CASSRMEYNEQFF. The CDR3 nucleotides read TGTGCCAGCAGCAGAATGGAATACAATGAGCAGTTCTTC.

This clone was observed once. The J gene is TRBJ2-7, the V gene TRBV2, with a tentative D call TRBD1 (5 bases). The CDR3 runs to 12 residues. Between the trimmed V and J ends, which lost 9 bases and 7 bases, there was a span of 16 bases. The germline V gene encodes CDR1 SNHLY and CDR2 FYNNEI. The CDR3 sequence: CASDLQGMEQYF. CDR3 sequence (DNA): TGTGCCAGTGACCTGCAGGGTATGGAGCAGTACTTC.